This T cell receptor (beta chain) was sequenced for a study of human thymus T cells. V shed 3 bases, J shed 3 bases, and the junction held 6 bases outside the gene matches. CDR3 length equals 16 residues. CDR1 is SGHVS and CDR2 is FNYEAQ in the germline V gene. The table came from immunoSEQ multiplex PCR; TCRdb's copy has only in-frame clones and leaves some out. Altogether about 60,000 clones are present, nearly 95% being singletons, with the ten largest covering 5.5% to 7%. J is TRBJ2-2 and V is TRBV7-6; 8 bases agree with TRBD1. Sequencing input: blood. The origin of this receptor is a boy younger than two with a congenital heart defect but otherwise immunologically healthy. The CDR3 DNA is TGTGCCAGCAGCTTTTATTCAGGGGGCGACACCGGGGAGCTGTTTTTT. Protein product: CASSFYSGGDTGELFF.